The 27 T cell receptor beta chains listed next were all sequenced from one sample in a study of OX40 agonist ivuxolimab in advanced cancers. The protocol was immunoSEQ multiplex PCR, while the TCRdb copy is restricted to in-frame clones and leaves out a portion. Among around 90,000 clones listed, just under 90% were seen once. The source was CD4+ or CD8+ T cells sorted from blood, collected in a trial of the OX40 agonist ivuxolimab. All receptors come from an adult with an advanced solid tumor such as melanoma, head and neck, liver or kidney cancer.

The V gene is TRBV11-3, the J gene TRBJ1-3; the D gene is possibly TRBD1 (6 bases). Trimming took off 3 bases at V and 0 bases at J, with 9 bases between the two ends. Germline CDR1 is SGHNT and CDR2 is YENEEA. CDR3 size: 15 residues. In nucleotides, the CDR3 is TGTGCCAGCAGCTTTTGGGGGGCCTCTGGAAACACCATATATTTT. This encodes CASSFWGASGNTIYF.

This chain uses TRBV10-2 with TRBJ2-7, with D perhaps TRBD1 (6 bases). CDR1 is WSHSY and CDR2 is SAAADI in the germline V gene. This CDR3 has 16 amino acids. The V and J ends lost 0 bases and 6 bases respectively, with 18 bases between them. The CDR3 spells CASSESSGRGFGEQYF. DNA of the CDR3: TGCGCCAGCAGTGAGTCTTCGGGCAGGGGATTTGGCGAGCAGTACTTC.

The chain recombines TRBV9 with TRBJ2-3; D unresolved. Trimming pared 0 bases from V and 4 bases from J, leaving 9 bases between. The CDR3 totals 14 residues. From germline, CDR1 is SGDLS and CDR2 YYNGEE. In DNA, the CDR3 is TGTGCCAGCAGCGTAGAAGGTTCCCCAGATACGCAGTATTTT. This gives the protein CASSVEGSPDTQYF.

CDR3 DNA: TGCAGCGTAGGGACCTCTCGGTACGAGCAGTACTTC. This encodes CSVGTSRYEQYF. J is TRBJ2-7 and V is TRBV29-1, with D possibly being TRBD1 or TRBD2 (5 bases each). Germline loops: CDR1 SQVTM, CDR2 ANQGSEA. CDR3 size: 12 residues. V dropped 6 bases and J dropped 4 bases, with 13 bases sitting between them.

This clone is a singleton in its sample. V gene TRBV6-6 combines with J gene TRBJ1-4; D is undetermined. The CDR3 has 14 residues. Germline V gene data show CDR1 as MNHNY and CDR2 as SVGAGI (reference sequence). V lost 3 bases, J lost 6 bases, and 11 bases lay in between. The CDR3: CASSYSGRDEKLFF. As DNA, the CDR3 is TGTGCCAGCAGTTATTCTGGACGAGATGAAAAACTGTTTTTT.

The table lists this clone with a few counts. The V call is TRBV18, the J call TRBJ2-1; D may be TRBD2 (6 bases). The germline V gene encodes CDR1 KGHSH and CDR2 LQKENI. The V end lost 3 bases, the J end lost 6 bases, and 18 bases lay between the germline ends. CDR3 length: 16 residues. CDR3 nucleotide sequence: TGTGCCAGCTCACCTGGACGGGACTCATTATTCAATGAGCAGTTCTTC. Translated: CASSPGRDSLFNEQFF.

The rearrangement links TRBV30 to TRBJ2-3; 7 nucleotides line up with TRBD1. Germline trimming cut 1 base from V and 0 bases from J; bases unmatched to any gene: 4. The length of the CDR3 is 15 residues. Germline CDR1 is GTSNPN and CDR2 is SVGIG (reference sequence). CDR3 region: CAWSAGTASTDTQYF. Here the CDR3 DNA reads TGTGCCTGGAGTGCCGGGACAGCGAGCACAGATACGCAGTATTTT.

The chain links TRBV2 to TRBJ2-1, with a weak D call TRBD2 (5 bases). V was trimmed by 11 bases and J by 3 bases, leaving 17 bases between them. The germline V gene has CDR1 SNHLY and CDR2 FYNNEI. The CDR3 length is 14 residues. DNA of the CDR3: TGTGCCGGCTTGCACGGGGTTATCTACAATGAGCAGTTCTTC. Translation: CAGLHGVIYNEQFF.

J is TRBJ2-3 and V is TRBV2; D is uncertain. CDR1 SNHLY and CDR2 FYNNEI come from the germline V gene. The V and J ends lost 8 bases and 4 bases respectively, with 7 bases between them. This CDR3 has 11 residues. The CDR3 sequence: CASGYADTQYF. The CDR3 DNA sequence: TGTGCCAGCGGGTACGCAGATACGCAGTATTTT.

This chain's CDR3 is CASSLEGDTWGTDTQYF. The CDR3 nucleotides read TGTGCCAGCAGCTTAGAGGGGGACACATGGGGCACAGATACGCAGTATTTT. The rearrangement uses TRBV11-2 and TRBJ2-3, with D tentatively TRBD1 (6 bases). In germline, CDR1 is SGHAT, CDR2 FQNNGV. Trimming pared 0 bases from V and 1 base from J, leaving 14 bases between. The CDR3 totals 17 residues.

The J gene is TRBJ2-7, the V gene TRBV11-1; possible D gene TRBD2, 6 bases. The CDR3 has 17 amino acids. Trimming cost V 4 bases and J 3 bases, with 22 bases left between them. CDR1 and CDR2 from the germline V gene are SGHAT and FQDESV (reference sequence). CDR3 in DNA: TGTGCCAGCAGCTGGTCGAGGAGCGGGTCACGGGGCTACGAGCAGTACTTC. It encodes CASSWSRSGSRGYEQYF.

The chain combines TRBV27 with TRBJ1-1; TRBD1 agrees at 8 bases. Germline loops: CDR1 MNHEY, CDR2 SMNVEV (reference sequence). With V trimmed by 8 bases and J by 4 bases, 6 bases remained unmatched. This CDR3 contains 13 residues. The CDR3 loop reads CASAGGAFTEAFF. The CDR3 region has the DNA TGTGCCAGCGCAGGGGGCGCATTCACTGAAGCTTTCTTT.

This clone was observed once. The chain links TRBV10-3 to TRBJ2-7; 9 bases are a match to TRBD1. Germline V gene sequence: CDR1 ENHRY, CDR2 SYGVKD. The CDR3 extends over 15 amino acids. Germline trimming cut 3 bases from V and 0 bases from J; bases unmatched to any gene: 3. CDR3 DNA: TGTGCCATCAGTGACTGGGACAGGGCCTCCTACGAGCAGTACTTC. As protein: CAISDWDRASYEQYF.

The chain employs TRBV30 and TRBJ2-7, with TRBD1 matching over 7 bases. The CDR3 loop spans 13 amino acids. Germline V gives CDR1 GTSNPN, CDR2 SVGIG (reference sequence). V was clipped by 7 bases and J by 4 bases; unmatched bases: 10. The DNA of the CDR3 is TGTGCCTTCAAACAGGGGCCGGAGTACGAGCAGTACTTC. Translation gives CAFKQGPEYEQYF.

In regard to this clone: The junction and the germline gene differ at one end; a read error may be behind it. This sample includes further DNA sequences coding for the same CDR3. This chain uses TRBV7-9 with TRBJ2-3; D is uncertain. Germline CDR1 and CDR2: SEHNR and FQNEAQ (reference sequence). CDR3 length: 14 residues. CDR3 nucleotide sequence: TGCGCCAGCAGCTTGTGGCTTAGCACAGATACGCAGTATTTT. Translated, it gives CASSLWLSTDTQYF.

V is TRBV9 and J is TRBJ2-7; 7 bases line up with TRBD2. The CDR3 totals 15 residues. V trimming: 4 bases; J trimming: 6 bases; junction bases outside the gene matches: 13. Germline V lookup: CDR1 SGDLS, CDR2 YYNGEE. CDR3 sequence reads: CASSPVAGVSGEQYF. CDR3 bases: TGTGCCAGCAGCCCGGTGGCGGGAGTCTCGGGCGAGCAGTACTTC. Combining the CDR3 with reference TRBV9 and TRBJ2-7 gives the whole variable domain DSGVTQTPKHLITATGQRVTLRCSPRSGDLSVYWYQQSLDQGLQFLIQYYNGEERAKGNILERFSAQQFPDLHSELNLSSLELGDSALYFCASSPVAGVSGEQYFGPGTRLTVT.

The CDR3 DNA follows: TGTGCCACCAGCAGAAGGACAGTACGAAACTATGGCTACACCTTC. Its protein product is CATSRRTVRNYGYTF. V and J are TRBV15 and TRBJ1-2; maybe TRBD1 (6 bases). The CDR3 totals 15 residues. Germline CDR1 reads LNHNV; CDR2 reads YYDKDF (reference sequence). The ends were cut back, 2 bases at V and 2 bases at J, with 12 bases in the middle. The full variable domain, completed using reference TRBV15 and TRBJ1-2, is DAMVIQNPRYQVTQFGKPVTLSCSQTLNHNVMYWYQQKSSQAPKLLFHYYDKDFNNEADTPDNFQSRRPNTSFCFLDIRSPGLGDTAMYLCATSRRTVRNYGYTFGSGTRLTVV.

The CDR3: CASSSTQRNRGGYEQYF. The CDR3 nucleotides are TGTGCCAGCAGCTCTACCCAACGGAACAGGGGGGGCTACGAGCAGTACTTC. The chain couples TRBV11-2 to TRBJ2-7; the D gene is possibly TRBD1 (8 bases). The CDR3 loop spans 17 amino acids. Germline V CDR1 and CDR2: SGHAT, FQNNGV. V was shortened by 4 bases and J by 3 bases, with 22 bases between the two germline ends.

With regard to this clone: The identical CDR3 is also encoded by other nucleotide sequences in the sample. The chain has TRBV11-2 and TRBJ2-3, with 9 positions matching TRBD1. Germline CDR1 reads SGHAT; CDR2 reads FQNNGV. With V trimmed by 1 base and J by 3 bases, 2 bases remained unmatched. This CDR3 has 15 amino acids. The CDR3 protein is CASSLGGQGTDTQYF. CDR3 sequence (DNA): TGTGCCAGCAGCTTAGGGGGACAGGGAACAGATACGCAGTATTTT.

This clone showed up just a few times. The J gene is TRBJ2-1, the V gene TRBV7-6; 10 nucleotides agree with TRBD2. Unmatched junction bases numbered 10, after V lost 4 bases and J lost 7 bases. Germline loops: CDR1 SGHVS, CDR2 FNYEAQ. There are 16 residues in the CDR3. The CDR3 region is CASSSIRAGGPNEQFF. The DNA of the CDR3 is TGTGCCAGCAGCTCAATACGAGCGGGAGGGCCAAATGAGCAGTTCTTC.

J is TRBJ2-1 and V is TRBV6-6; a possible D gene is TRBD2 (5 bases). V was cut by 10 bases and J by 0 bases, with 16 bases left in between. This CDR3 is built from 15 residues. Germline CDR1 MNHNY, CDR2 SVGAGI (reference sequence). The CDR3 loop is CAIAGEGYSYNEQFF. The CDR3, as DNA: TGTGCCATCGCGGGCGAGGGATACTCCTACAATGAGCAGTTCTTC.

V is TRBV19 and J is TRBJ2-3, with D possibly TRBD2 on 6 matching bases. This CDR3 region has 14 residues. Germline V gene lookup returns CDR1 LNHDA and CDR2 SQIVND (reference sequence). V was pared by 9 bases and J by 5 bases, with 18 bases between. CDR3 sequence: CASRDWMTGDTQYF. The CDR3 coding sequence is TGTGCCAGCAGGGACTGGATGACGGGAGATACGCAGTATTTT.

This chain links TRBV11-3 with TRBJ2-2, with a possible D match to TRBD2 (5 bases). Germline V lookup: CDR1 SGHNT, CDR2 YENEEA. The ends were cut back, 2 bases at V and 6 bases at J, with 13 bases in the middle. CDR3 length: 15 residues. CDR3: CASSLLLGVPGELFF. DNA of the CDR3: TGTGCCAGCAGCTTACTTCTGGGAGTTCCCGGGGAGCTGTTTTTT. Complete variable domain (other parts from reference TRBV11-3 and TRBJ2-2): EAGVVQSPRYKIIEKKQPVAFWCNPISGHNTLYWYLQNLGQGPELLIRYENEEAVDDSQLPKDRFSAERLKGVDSTLKIQPAELGDSAVYLCASSLLLGVPGELFFGEGSRLTVL.

The CDR3, as DNA: TGTGCCAGCAGCTTACAAACGGAATACGAGCAGTACTTC. It translates to CASSLQTEYEQYF. This rearrangement joins TRBV11-2 to TRBJ2-7; no reliable D call. The CDR3 has 13 residues. Germline V CDR1 and CDR2: SGHAT, FQNNGV. Deletions cut 2 bases from V and 4 bases from J, with 9 bases between.

The chain couples TRBV21-1 to TRBJ2-5. TRBV21-1 is reported as a pseudogene. CDR3 size: 13 residues. In DNA, the CDR3 is TGTGCCAGCAGCAATTCGACGCAAGAGACCCAGTACTTC. Translation gives CASSNSTQETQYF.

CDR3 coding DNA: TGTGCCAGCAGCCCGGACAGGGCCAGCACTGAAGCTTTCTTT. This translates into CASSPDRASTEAFF. V and J are TRBV14 and TRBJ1-1, with TRBD1 identical over 8 bases. The V gene's germline CDR1 is SGHDN and CDR2 FVKESK. The CDR3 contains 14 residues. V shed 4 bases, J shed 4 bases, and the junction held 5 bases outside the gene matches.

A remark on this clone: The same CDR3 arises from other DNA sequences in this sample as well. This chain connects TRBV6-5 to TRBJ1-4; D not certain. CDR1 is MNHEY and CDR2 is SVGAGI in the germline V gene. CDR3 length: 15 amino acids. The V end lost 0 bases, the J end lost 6 bases, and 11 bases lay between the germline ends. The DNA for the CDR3 is TGTGCCAGCAGTTACTCTGGGCAGCCCGATGAAAAACTGTTTTTT. This translates into CASSYSGQPDEKLFF.